This is a list of T cell receptor beta chains from one sample in a study of blood T cell repertoires in COVID-19. Sequenced by immunoSEQ multiplex PCR; TCRdb stores in-frame clones only, minus some. The data contain about 11,000 clones, roughly 80% of them singletons. The specimen sequenced was peripheral blood. The receptors shown here come from a man between 65 and 79 years old with active COVID-19. Both conserved end residues are part of each CDR3. Fields, in order: clone size, V gene, J gene, D gene, CDR3 protein, CDR3 DNA. A D gene is named only where the DNA matches it firmly. Size values are once, few and many counts, or a class for expanded clones, and some rows have none.

clone_size: .; v_call: TRBV1; j_call: TRBJ2-5; d_call: .; cdr3_aa: CTSSRQRGNQETQYF; cdr3_nt: TGCACCAGCAGCAGACAGCGGGGGAACCAAGAGACCCAGTACTTC
clone_size: .; v_call: TRBV6-1; j_call: TRBJ1-2; d_call: .; cdr3_aa: CASSEVMRRVDGYTF; cdr3_nt: TGTGCCAGCAGTGAAGTGATGAGGAGGGTGGACGGCTACACCTTC
clone_size: .; v_call: TRBV5-1; j_call: TRBJ1-2; d_call: .; cdr3_aa: CASSLGTRGFYSNYGYTF; cdr3_nt: TGCGCCAGCAGTCTGGGGACCAGGGGATTTTATTCTAACTATGGCTACACCTTC
clone_size: few; v_call: TRBV19; j_call: TRBJ2-3; d_call: .; cdr3_aa: CASSNLPGGDTQYF; cdr3_nt: TGTGCCAGTAGTAATTTACCCGGGGGAGATACGCAGTATTTT
clone_size: .; v_call: TRBV19; j_call: TRBJ2-5; d_call: .; cdr3_aa: CASSIGQQETQYF; cdr3_nt: TGTGCCAGTAGTATAGGACAGCAAGAGACCCAGTACTTC
clone_size: .; v_call: TRBV7-2; j_call: TRBJ2-5; d_call: .; cdr3_aa: CASNIGQPQETQYF; cdr3_nt: TGTGCCAGCAACATCGGACAGCCCCAAGAGACCCAGTACTTC
clone_size: .; v_call: TRBV9; j_call: TRBJ2-3; d_call: TRBD2; cdr3_aa: CASSAEGTSGPPSSDTQYF; cdr3_nt: TGTGCCAGCAGCGCCGAAGGGACTAGCGGGCCACCTTCGTCAGATACGCAGTATTTT
clone_size: large; v_call: TRBV4-1; j_call: TRBJ2-1; d_call: TRBD2; cdr3_aa: CASSQGTSGGGNEQFF; cdr3_nt: TGCGCCAGCAGCCAAGGGACTAGCGGGGGAGGCAATGAGCAGTTCTTC
clone_size: few; v_call: TRBV5-1; j_call: TRBJ2-3; d_call: .; cdr3_aa: CASSFLDSSTDTQYF; cdr3_nt: TGCGCCAGCAGCTTCCTGGACAGCAGCACAGATACGCAGTATTTT
clone_size: few; v_call: TRBV5-4; j_call: TRBJ2-7; d_call: .; cdr3_aa: CASSLEEAHYEQYF; cdr3_nt: TGTGCCAGCAGCTTGGAAGAGGCGCACTACGAGCAGTACTTC
clone_size: few; v_call: TRBV5-1; j_call: TRBJ2-7; d_call: TRBD1; cdr3_aa: CASSSGTGGYEQYF; cdr3_nt: TGCGCCAGCAGCTCTGGGACAGGGGGGTACGAGCAGTACTTC
clone_size: .; v_call: TRBV4-1; j_call: TRBJ1-3; d_call: .; cdr3_aa: CASSQDRGSHGNTIYF; cdr3_nt: TGCGCCAGCAGCCAAGATAGGGGATCGCATGGAAACACCATATATTTT
clone_size: .; v_call: TRBV7-2; j_call: TRBJ1-2; d_call: .; cdr3_aa: CASSFPPSGYTF; cdr3_nt: TGTGCCAGCAGCTTCCCCCCTAGTGGCTACACCTTC
clone_size: once; v_call: TRBV3-1/TRBV3-2; j_call: TRBJ1-4; d_call: .; cdr3_aa: CASSQETVAKLFF; cdr3_nt: TGTGCCAGCAGCCAAGAGACAGTCGCAAAACTGTTTTTT
clone_size: once; v_call: TRBV2; j_call: TRBJ2-3; d_call: .; cdr3_aa: CASRRVMTSTDTQYF; cdr3_nt: TGTGCCAGCCGCAGGGTAATGACTAGCACAGATACGCAGTATTTT
clone_size: once; v_call: TRBV7-2; j_call: TRBJ2-1; d_call: TRBD2; cdr3_aa: CASSFQRGGKGEQFF; cdr3_nt: TGTGCCAGCAGCTTCCAGCGGGGGGGCAAAGGCGAGCAGTTCTTC
clone_size: .; v_call: TRBV6-6; j_call: TRBJ1-5; d_call: .; cdr3_aa: CASQETGYSNQPQHF; cdr3_nt: TGTGCCAGTCAGGAGACAGGATATAGCAATCAGCCCCAGCATTTT
clone_size: .; v_call: TRBV4-1; j_call: TRBJ1-4; d_call: .; cdr3_aa: CASSQGTGLINEKLFF; cdr3_nt: TGCGCCAGCAGCCAAGGTACGGGACTGATTAATGAAAAACTGTTTTTT
clone_size: .; v_call: TRBV11-2; j_call: TRBJ2-1; d_call: TRBD1; cdr3_aa: CASSLGQPPNNEQFF; cdr3_nt: TGTGCCAGCAGCTTGGGACAGCCCCCCAACAATGAGCAGTTCTTC
clone_size: .; v_call: TRBV29-1; j_call: TRBJ1-2; d_call: .; cdr3_aa: CSVAHSLDYGYTF; cdr3_nt: TGCAGCGTTGCACACAGCTTGGACTATGGCTACACCTTC
clone_size: once; v_call: TRBV7-2; j_call: TRBJ2-3; d_call: .; cdr3_aa: CASSDRLRDTQYF; cdr3_nt: TGTGCCAGCAGCGACCGACTACGAGATACGCAGTATTTT
clone_size: .; v_call: TRBV3-1/TRBV3-2; j_call: TRBJ2-3; d_call: .; cdr3_aa: CASQRSGGTDTQYF; cdr3_nt: TGTGCCAGCCAGAGATCAGGGGGCACAGATACGCAGTATTTT
clone_size: .; v_call: TRBV7-3; j_call: TRBJ2-5; d_call: .; cdr3_aa: CARNRVGETQYF; cdr3_nt: TGTGCCAGGAACAGGGTTGGAGAGACCCAGTACTTC
clone_size: .; v_call: TRBV12-3/TRBV12-4; j_call: TRBJ1-2; d_call: .; cdr3_aa: CASSLARRGGYTF; cdr3_nt: TGTGCCAGCAGTTTAGCGAGGCGGGGTGGCTACACCTTC
clone_size: .; v_call: TRBV12-3/TRBV12-4; j_call: TRBJ1-5; d_call: .; cdr3_aa: CASSQRIQHF; cdr3_nt: TGTGCCAGCAGTCAGAGGATCCAGCATTTT
clone_size: .; v_call: TRBV19; j_call: TRBJ1-1; d_call: .; cdr3_aa: CASSTRGSNTEAFF; cdr3_nt: TGTGCCAGTAGCACCAGAGGCAGCAACACTGAAGCTTTCTTT
clone_size: .; v_call: TRBV19; j_call: TRBJ2-7; d_call: TRBD1; cdr3_aa: CASSNGQARNEQYF; cdr3_nt: TGTGCCAGTAGTAATGGACAGGCGCGGAACGAGCAGTACTTC
clone_size: .; v_call: TRBV5-1; j_call: TRBJ2-1; d_call: TRBD1; cdr3_aa: CASSLASGQGMAEQFF; cdr3_nt: TGCGCCAGCAGCTTGGCCAGTGGACAGGGAATGGCTGAGCAGTTCTTC
clone_size: once; v_call: TRBV27; j_call: TRBJ2-5; d_call: .; cdr3_aa: CASSEEGTQETQYF; cdr3_nt: TGTGCCAGCAGCGAGGAGGGCACACAAGAGACCCAGTACTTC
clone_size: .; v_call: TRBV11-2; j_call: TRBJ1-1; d_call: .; cdr3_aa: CASSLEKGNVNTEAFF; cdr3_nt: TGTGCCAGCAGCTTAGAGAAGGGGAACGTGAACACTGAAGCTTTCTTT
clone_size: once; v_call: TRBV11-2; j_call: TRBJ1-5; d_call: TRBD1; cdr3_aa: CASSAGQDSNQPQHF; cdr3_nt: TGTGCCAGCAGCGCCGGACAGGATAGCAATCAGCCCCAGCATTTT
clone_size: once; v_call: TRBV14; j_call: TRBJ2-7; d_call: TRBD1; cdr3_aa: CASSLPGQGAYEQYF; cdr3_nt: TGTGCCAGCAGCCTCCCTGGACAGGGGGCCTACGAGCAGTACTTC
clone_size: once; v_call: TRBV5-1; j_call: TRBJ1-1; d_call: .; cdr3_aa: CASSLAGGVTEAFF; cdr3_nt: TGCGCCAGCAGCCTCGCGGGCGGGGTCACTGAAGCTTTCTTT
clone_size: .; v_call: TRBV27; j_call: TRBJ2-2; d_call: .; cdr3_aa: CASSFLGEQGGELFF; cdr3_nt: TGTGCCAGCAGTTTTCTGGGGGAACAGGGCGGGGAGCTGTTTTTT
clone_size: medium-sized; v_call: TRBV6-5; j_call: TRBJ1-4; d_call: TRBD1; cdr3_aa: CASRKVTGAQEKLFF; cdr3_nt: TGTGCCAGCAGAAAGGTGACAGGGGCCCAGGAAAAACTGTTTTTT
clone_size: .; v_call: TRBV28; j_call: TRBJ1-4; d_call: TRBD1; cdr3_aa: CASSGGANEKLFF; cdr3_nt: TGTGCCAGCTCAGGGGGCGCTAATGAAAAACTGTTTTTT
clone_size: .; v_call: TRBV27; j_call: TRBJ1-4; d_call: .; cdr3_aa: CASSPTNTGEKLFF; cdr3_nt: TGTGCCAGCAGTCCTACTAACACGGGGGAAAAACTGTTTTTT
clone_size: once; v_call: TRBV6-4; j_call: TRBJ1-1; d_call: TRBD1; cdr3_aa: CASSDQGGEAFF; cdr3_nt: TGTGCCAGCAGTGACCAAGGGGGCGAAGCTTTCTTT
clone_size: .; v_call: TRBV4-2; j_call: TRBJ2-7; d_call: TRBD2; cdr3_aa: CASSQASGGALYEQYF; cdr3_nt: TGTGCCAGCAGCCAAGCGAGCGGGGGGGCCCTCTACGAGCAGTACTTC